This TCR beta chain was identified during a study of T-cell memory formation after mild COVID-19 listed by TCRdb under 2021. Regarding the research as a whole: TCR sequence clusters from the two donors were largely donor specific. T-cell clones expanding and contracting after mild COVID-19 in two donors were tracked by longitudinal TCRalpha and TCRbeta repertoire sequencing. The cohort comprised two young, previously healthy adult volunteers, one female and one male.

On this clonotype: Its cognate antigen has yet to be identified. No base quality values were provided; no much bigger clone lies one nucleotide off.

Ficoll-Paque density gradient centrifugation was the method used to isolate PBMCs. V loses 4 bases, J loses 9 bases, and the germline ends lie 17 bases apart. Sequences SGHRS (CDR1) and YFSETQ (CDR2) are obtained from the germline V gene. The CDR3 measures 14 amino acids from cysteine to phenylalanine. Here the CDR3 DNA is all that survives: 42 bases in frame from base 1. Findings and caveats that apply to the study as a whole: The study included only a couple of mild cases, and larger cohorts that include severe cases with pre-infection samples were judged to be necessary. Contracting CD4+ clones were located mainly in the CM and EM memory subsets, whereas CD8+ clones were found to be enriched in EMRA. Some responding clones were detected in pre-infection memory, suggesting pre-existing cross-reactive memory T cells joined the SARS-CoV-2 response. From day 15 to 85, contracting clones showed balanced CD4/CD8 phenotypes, whereas a second wave of clones that expanded from day 15 to 37 leaned towards CD4+. SARS-CoV-2 specificity of the second-wave clones peaking on day 37 was not confirmed.

Sequencing was performed on an Illumina NovaSeq 6000. TCRalpha and TCRbeta cDNA libraries were built by 5'RACE with constant-segment primers, adding sample barcodes and unique molecular identifiers. Trizol reagent was used to extract RNA from every sample. Library amplification was performed in two PCR steps, and a second sample barcode and Illumina TruSeq adapters were introduced in the second step. Sequencing of libraries was performed on an Illumina NovaSeq with 2 x 150 bp paired-end reads. From the authors' description of their analysis: With migec v1.2.7, reads were demultiplexed and then collapsed into UMI-guided consensus sequences. Using mixcr v2.1.11, UMI consensuses were aligned to TRA and TRB V and J templates and then assembled into clonotypes. Expanded or contracted clonotypes were those called significant by both edgeR and NoisET, with noise models trained on biological replicates. For edgeR calls, a false discovery rate-adjusted p below 0.01 and a log2 fold-change threshold of 1 were applied. As an exploratory analysis of dynamics, PCA with hierarchical clustering was applied to max-normalized trajectories of the 1000 most abundant clonotypes. Separately sequenced CD4+ and CD8+ repertoires were used to assign a CD4 or CD8 phenotype to each responding clone. The public reads were reanalyzed by TCRdb: fastp trimming at Q25, MiXCR alignment, in-frame beta chains only. Under each unique CDR3 protein, matching rows form one entry showing the most common genes and DNA. For this entry, the V and J calls and clone size follow TCRdb and not the study's own pipeline. In this sample the table shows hundreds of thousands of distinct CDR3 sequences, roughly a quarter of which occur a single time. Approximately 14% of the sample lies in the top ten.

The sequenced sample was PBMCs or a T cell subset sorted from them (not recorded which). The chain employs TRBV5-1 and TRBJ2-1; the D region possibly corresponds to TRBD2 (5 bases align). The origin of this receptor is an adult woman who had mild COVID-19 (a few samples of this study predate the infection). The sample titles of this study are shuffled in the database, so cell type and time point are left out; the donor was told from shared clones. The nucleotide sequence reads TGCGCCAGCAGCCCGGATGCGAGGGTTCGTGAGCAGTTCTTC. It is translated as CASSPDARVREQFF.